This T cell receptor (beta chain) was retrieved from a study of vaccination effects on CD4 cells after COVID-19. Produced via immunoSEQ multiplex PCR; TCRdb's table is partial and in-frame only. Of roughly 33,000 clones listed, roughly 75% are singletons. CDR1 and CDR2 (germline): SGHTA, FQGNSA. Trimming took 2 bases from V and 6 from J; bases not matched to a gene: 4. The CDR3 has 14 residues. With respect to this clone: As yet, its antigen is unknown.

Upon completion of 10 days in culture, CD4+ T cells were isolated. The person had PCR-confirmed SARS-CoV-2 infection between March and December 2020. BNT162b2 vaccine or mRNA-1273 vaccine was given to participants in two doses. In the cultures, half the medium was exchanged for IL-2 medium on days 3 and 7. V is TRBV7-2 and J is TRBJ2-1; 7 nucleotides match TRBD2. This receptor was taken from a human donor who had a prior SARS-CoV-2 infection. This specimen was CD4+ T cells from PBMCs cultured without peptide, taken after COVID-19 vaccination. Here the CDR3 DNA reads TGTGCCAGCAGCTTATTCAGCGGGGTCAATGAGCAGTTCTTC. Residues: CASSLFSGVNEQFF.